A single sample gave rise to the 23 T cell receptor beta chains below, sequenced in a study of breast tumors, draining lymph nodes, adjacent tissues. The lymph nodes were axillary draining lymph nodes from breast cancer patients. TCRdb re-called the multiplex PCR reads with MiXCR, one entry per CDR3 protein. Here the sample spans roughly 86,000 distinct CDR3 sequences, approximately 19% being singletons. Sequencing was performed on axillary lymph node tissue. Receptors were obtained from a female donor with breast cancer. Some clones in this sample may be carry-over from other donors' samples.

This clonotype was seen ten or more times. The V call is TRBV7-2, the J call TRBJ1-3, with TRBD1 identical over 8 bases. The CDR3 loop spans 16 amino acids. J was trimmed by 5 bases and V by 4 bases; bases with no gene match: 10. Germline V gene data show CDR1 as SGHTA and CDR2 as FQGNSA. The CDR3 is CASSSSTGTGRNTIYF. DNA of the CDR3: TGTGCCAGCAGCTCGAGTACCGGGACAGGCAGAAACACCATATATTTT.

On this clonotype: This may be a read error: a much more frequent sequence differs by one nucleotide. This rearrangement joins TRBV5-1 to TRBJ2-3; D is unclear. Per the germline V gene, CDR1 is SGHRS and CDR2 is YFSETQ. The CDR3 loop spans 14 amino acids. Trimming removed 2 bases at V and 1 base at J, with 8 bases between. The CDR3 loop is CASSFDRGTDTQYF. For the CDR3, the DNA is TGCGCCAGCAGCTTCGACCGCGGCACAGATACGCAGTATTTT.

This clonotype was seen ten or more times. The genes are TRBV5-1 and TRBJ2-7, with a weak D call TRBD1 (6 bases). Trimming removed 4 bases from V and 3 bases from J, with 11 bases in between. From germline, CDR1 is SGHRS and CDR2 YFSETQ. This CDR3 is built from 13 residues. This chain's CDR3 is CASSPGANYEQYF. The CDR3 nucleotides read TGCGCCAGCAGCCCAGGGGCCAACTACGAGCAGTACTTC. Variable domain in full (rest from reference TRBV5-1 and TRBJ2-7): KAGVTQTPRYLIKTRGQQVTLSCSPISGHRSVSWYQQTPGQGLQFLFEYFSETQRNKGNFPGRFSGRQFSNSRSEMNVSTLELGDSALYLCASSPGANYEQYFGPGTRLTVT.

In its sample, this clonotype was seen a few times. The CDR3 sequence: CASSLTGAGNTIYF. Written as DNA, the CDR3 is TGTGCCAGCAGTTTAACAGGGGCTGGAAACACCATATATTTT. The rearrangement joins TRBV28 to TRBJ1-3; 7 bases are shared with TRBD1. This CDR3 contains 14 residues. Trimming removed 2 bases from V and 2 bases from J; junction bases left unmatched: 0. Germline values: CDR1 MDHEN, CDR2 SYDVKM.

With regard to this clonotype: A clone one base away is much larger, so this may be a read error. This chain uses TRBV5-4 with TRBJ2-3; 11 nucleotides agree with TRBD2. Germline V lookup: CDR1 SGHNT, CDR2 YYREEE (reference sequence). With V trimmed by 0 bases and J by 2 bases, 2 bases remained unmatched. The CDR3 is made up of 16 amino acids. The CDR3 bases are TGTGCCAGCAGCTTGGGACTAGCGGGATACACAGATACGCAGTATTTT. As protein: CASSLGLAGYTDTQYF.

On this clonotype itself: A read error is possible here, since a much larger clone lies one base away. V gene TRBV7-9 combines with J gene TRBJ2-1; D gene unclear. The CDR3 totals 11 residues. The germline V gene has CDR1 SEHNR and CDR2 FQNEAQ (reference sequence). The V gene lost 3 bases and the J gene lost 9 bases, with 6 bases spanning the gap. CDR3 DNA sequence: TGTGCCAGCAGCTTCAGAAGTGAGCAGTTCTTC. As protein: CASSFRSEQFF.

This chain uses TRBV28 with TRBJ1-4; no reliable D call. Trimming cost V 7 bases and J 5 bases, with 11 bases left between them. Germline loops: CDR1 MDHEN, CDR2 SYDVKM. This CDR3 is built from 13 residues. The CDR3 DNA sequence: TGTGCCAGCATGGAACGCGACAATGAAAAACTGTTTTTT. Translation gives CASMERDNEKLFF.

As DNA, the CDR3 is TGTGCCACCAGTGATCCCCTCGGACAGGAGATCCCTGGGGCCAACGTCCTGACTTTC. Amino acid sequence: CATSDPLGQEIPGANVLTF. This sequence joins TRBV24-1 and TRBJ2-6, with 7 bases lining up with TRBD1. CDR3 length: 19 residues. The V gene end was trimmed by 3 bases and the J gene end by 2 bases; junction bases not matched to a gene: 12. Germline loops: CDR1 KGHDR, CDR2 SFDVKD.

A remark on this clonotype: Given a much more abundant clone one base away, this may be a read error. The rearrangement links TRBV7-6 to TRBJ2-7; weak D call: TRBD1 (5 bases). The CDR3 contains 15 residues. Germline CDR1 SGHVS, CDR2 FNYEAQ. CDR3 nucleotide sequence: TGTGCCAGCAGCTTAGAGTCTCTGGGGCCTTACGAGCGGTACTTC. Amino acids: CASSLESLGPYERYF.

This clonotype was seen repeatedly, ten times or more. The chain carries TRBV12-3 or TRBV12-4 and TRBJ1-2; weak D call: TRBD1 (5 bases). Trimming pared 5 bases from V and 7 bases from J, leaving 17 bases between. The CDR3 loop spans 14 amino acids. The CDR3 region is CASSPRSGTAGYTF. The CDR3 bases are TGTGCCAGCAGTCCCCGATCCGGGACGGCTGGCTACACCTTC.

This clonotype was counted between two and nine times. The J gene is TRBJ2-5, the V gene TRBV6-5, with TRBD2 matching 10 bases. The trim removed 5 bases at V and 5 bases at J, leaving 8 bases unmatched. The length of the CDR3 is 15 residues. Germline-derived CDR1 and CDR2 are MNHEY and SVGAGI. The DNA for the CDR3 is TGTGCCAGCAGTGAAGCGGGAGGGGTTGGGGAGACCCAGTACTTC. Translating gives CASSEAGGVGETQYF.

This clonotype was counted many times. The chain links TRBV6-2 or TRBV6-3 to TRBJ2-7; D might be TRBD1 (6 bases). The CDR3 is 13 residues long. Trimming cost V 5 bases and J 7 bases, with 15 bases left between them. Germline values: CDR1 MNHEY, CDR2 SVGEGT. CDR3: CASSLGQLGEQYF. The CDR3 DNA follows: TGTGCCAGCAGTCTCGGACAGCTCGGGGAGCAGTACTTC.

This clonotype was detected ten times or more. The J gene is TRBJ2-3, the V gene TRBV14; 13 nucleotides agree with TRBD2. This CDR3 is 20 amino acids long. The V and J ends lost 0 bases and 1 base, in that order; junction bases with no gene match: 10. Per germline, CDR1 SGHDN and CDR2 FVKESK. CDR3 protein: CASSQEKWTSGSRRTDTQYF. DNA for the CDR3: TGTGCCAGCAGCCAAGAGAAGTGGACTAGCGGGAGTAGGCGCACAGATACGCAGTATTTT.

Notes on this clonotype: Since a much larger clone is just one base distant, this may be a read error. The chain has TRBV19 and TRBJ2-3, with D perhaps matching TRBD1 (7 bases). V lost 6 bases and J lost 1, with 17 bases in between. The CDR3 runs 16 residues. Germline CDR1 LNHDA, CDR2 SQIVND (reference sequence). The CDR3 loop reads CASSPPGGYRTDTQYF. DNA of the CDR3: TGTGCCAGTAGCCCGCCAGGGGGGTATCGCACAGATACGCAGTATTTT.

The rearrangement joins TRBV5-1 to TRBJ2-5; a weak D match, TRBD1 (5 bases). V was cut by 3 bases and J by 4 bases, with 13 bases left in between. CDR3 length: 14 residues. Germline lookup yields CDR1 SGHRS and CDR2 YFSETQ. CDR3 protein: CASSSGRAPETQYF. In DNA form, the CDR3 reads TGCGCCAGCAGCTCAGGCAGGGCTCCAGAGACCCAGTACTTC.

This clonotype showed up many times. This chain uses TRBV19 with TRBJ1-5, with TRBD1 identical over 7 bases. Trimming cost V 4 bases and J 3 bases; bases outside gene matches: 9. This CDR3 is built from 16 residues. Germline assignment: CDR1 LNHDA and CDR2 SQIVND (reference sequence). CDR3 coding DNA: TGTGCCAGTAGTACTTGGGACAGCCAAATCAATCAGCCCCAGCATTTT. Translation gives CASSTWDSQINQPQHF.

This clonotype was picked up a small number of times. The rearrangement uses TRBV30 and TRBJ2-7; TRBD1 or TRBD2 may be the D gene (6 bases each). Germline V gene sequence: CDR1 GTSNPN, CDR2 SVGIG (reference sequence). With 5 bases removed from V and 0 bases from J, the gap between germline ends came to 14 bases. CDR3 length: 14 amino acids. The CDR3 loop reads CAWGRGGASYEQYF. DNA for the CDR3: TGTGCCTGGGGCAGGGGCGGGGCCTCCTACGAGCAGTACTTC.

This clonotype was counted only a few times. The gene calls are TRBV20-1 and TRBJ2-4, with 9 nucleotides matching TRBD1. The CDR3 has 13 amino acids. The junction had 6 bases not matched to a gene; V was cut back by 7 bases and J by 5 bases. The germline V gene has CDR1 DFQATT and CDR2 SNEGSKA (reference sequence). The CDR3 DNA reads TGCAGTGGTAACAGGGGGCAAGAAAACATTCAGTACTTC. It yields the protein CSGNRGQENIQYF.

This clonotype was observed at least ten times. This rearrangement joins TRBV5-1 to TRBJ2-5, with D possibly called TRBD1 or TRBD2 (5 bases each). In germline, CDR1 is SGHRS, CDR2 YFSETQ. The CDR3 consists of 14 residues. V lost 0 bases to trimming and J lost 3 bases, with 9 bases between them. The CDR3: CASSLAGPEETQYF. The DNA of the CDR3 is TGCGCCAGCAGCTTGGCGGGGCCCGAAGAGACCCAGTACTTC.

Only a few counts were recorded for this clonotype. The V and J genes are TRBV3-1 and TRBJ1-2; D remains ambiguous. The length of the CDR3 is 14 residues. V was clipped by 8 bases and J by 1 base, with 14 bases between them. CDR1 LGHDT and CDR2 YNNKEL come from the germline V gene (reference sequence). In nucleotides, the CDR3 is TGTGCCAGCTCCCCAGGTAGAGTTAACTATGGCTACACCTTC. Translated, it gives CASSPGRVNYGYTF.

The table lists this clonotype with many counts. This chain links TRBV7-2 with TRBJ2-7; D call uncertain. CDR1 is SGHTA and CDR2 is FQGNSA in the germline V gene. V lost 4 bases, J lost 1 base, and 5 bases lay in between. CDR3 length equals 12 residues. CDR3 bases: TGTGCCAGCAGCTCCATTTCCTACGAGCAGTACTTC. Its protein is CASSSISYEQYF.

This clonotype was seen only a few times. This may arise from a read error, as a much more abundant clone is one base away. The rearrangement links TRBV5-6 to TRBJ2-7; 10 nucleotides align to TRBD1. Losses at the gene ends were 4 bases for V and 3 bases for J; bases not matched to a gene: 1. The CDR3 has 13 amino acids. Germline lookup yields CDR1 SGHDT and CDR2 YYEEEE. Here the CDR3 DNA reads TGTGCCAGCAGCCGGGACAGGGGCTACGAGCAGTACTTC. It encodes CASSRDRGYEQYF.

This clonotype was seen at least ten times. This sequence joins TRBV6-5 and TRBJ2-7; 8 bases map to TRBD2. This CDR3 comprises 15 residues. Trimming removed 5 bases from V and 4 bases from J; junction bases left unmatched: 10. Germline assignment: CDR1 MNHEY and CDR2 SVGAGI. In nucleotides, the CDR3 is TGTGCCAGCAGTCCGGTTGCGGGAGGCCCTTACGAGCAGTACTTC. Protein: CASSPVAGGPYEQYF.